Each of the 7 T cell receptor beta chains below was sequenced from the same sample in a study of blood T cell repertoires in COVID-19. Assay used: immunoSEQ multiplex PCR; TCRdb lists only in-frame clones, some missing. The sample lists 300,000 to 400,000 clones; 80% to 90% were seen once. The source material was PBMCs or T cells enriched from blood (not recorded which). All receptors derive from a woman aged 40 to 50 with acute COVID-19.

The gene calls are TRBV6-5 and TRBJ2-7; 8 bases match TRBD2. The CDR3 has 15 amino acids. Trimming at V came to 3 bases and at J to 3 bases, leaving 7 bases not matched to a gene. Per the germline V gene, CDR1 is MNHEY and CDR2 is SVGAGI. CDR3 sequence (DNA): TGTGCCAGCAGTTATAGCCAGCGGGGGAGCTACGAGCAGTACTTC. Translated: CASSYSQRGSYEQYF.

The chain uses TRBV19 and TRBJ2-1, with TRBD1 as a possible D gene (6 bases). Trimming shortened V by 3 bases and J by 9 bases, and 18 bases separated the two germline ends. Germline V lookup: CDR1 LNHDA, CDR2 SQIVND (reference sequence). This CDR3 spans 15 amino acids. The CDR3: CASSIFTGNVGEQFF. In nucleotides, the CDR3 is TGTGCCAGTAGTATTTTCACAGGGAACGTCGGTGAGCAGTTCTTC.

Written as DNA, the CDR3 is TGTGCCAGCAGCGAACAGGGATCTGGAAACACCATATATTTT. Its translation: CASSEQGSGNTIYF. The rearrangement joins TRBV9 to TRBJ1-3; weak D call: TRBD1 (6 bases). This CDR3 has 14 amino acids. The V gene lost 3 bases and the J gene lost 1 base, with 8 bases spanning the gap. In germline, CDR1 is SGDLS, CDR2 YYNGEE.

This rearrangement joins TRBV21-1 to TRBJ2-2; TRBD2 is the table's D call, not checked against the DNA. TRBV21-1 has pseudogene status. The CDR3 spans 16 residues. CDR3 sequence reads: CASSTQGREYTGELFF. The CDR3 nucleotides are TGTGCCAGCAGCACCCAGGGGAGGGAGTACACCGGGGAGCTGTTTTTT.

J is TRBJ1-1 and V is TRBV5-6, with TRBD1 identical over 10 bases. Germline-derived CDR1 and CDR2 are SGHDT and YYEEEE. The CDR3 has 15 residues. V gave up 2 bases and J gave up 3 bases; unmatched junction bases: 4. The CDR3 sequence: CASSFRGTGDTEAFF. The DNA of the CDR3 is TGTGCCAGCAGCTTTAGGGGGACAGGGGACACTGAAGCTTTCTTT.

The chain carries TRBV7-9 and TRBJ1-2, with D possibly TRBD1 on 5 matching bases. Trimming removed 6 bases from V and 3 bases from J, with 17 bases in between. This CDR3 has 15 amino acids. Germline loops: CDR1 SEHNR, CDR2 FQNEAQ (reference sequence). The CDR3, as DNA: TGTGCCAGCAGACTAACAGGTGCTATTGACTATGGCTACACCTTC. Protein: CASRLTGAIDYGYTF.

This chain uses TRBV5-1 with TRBJ2-7; D remains ambiguous. Looked up from germline, CDR1 is SGHRS and CDR2 is YFSETQ. Trimming removed 0 bases from V and 3 bases from J, with 16 bases in between. The CDR3 spans 16 residues. As DNA, the CDR3 is TGCGCCAGCAGCTTGGAACGCCAGTGGCTTGGCTACGAGCAGTACTTC. It yields the protein CASSLERQWLGYEQYF.